One and the same sample provided the 30 T cell receptor beta chains below, sequenced in a study of T-cell memory formation after mild COVID-19. MiXCR was run by TCRdb on the 5' RACE reads, yielding one entry per CDR3 protein. The sample lists 250,000 to 400,000 distinct CDR3 sequences, roughly an eighth occurring once. The sample comprised PBMCs or a T cell subset sorted from them (not recorded which). These receptors came from a man aged 18 to 30 who had mild COVID-19 (a few samples of this study predate the infection). Cell type and time point are not known.

This clonotype has a handful of counts. CDR3 bases: TGTGCCAGCAGCCCCCTCGAGAGGCCTAATAGCAATCAGCCCCAGCATTTT. Translating it yields CASSPLERPNSNQPQHF. The chain links TRBV7-9 to TRBJ1-5; no firm D call. Germline assignment: CDR1 SEHNR and CDR2 FQNEAQ (reference sequence). The CDR3 is made up of 17 amino acids. Trimming left V 5 bases short and J 0 bases short, with 17 bases between. Based on the CDR3 plus reference TRBV7-9 and TRBJ1-5, the full variable domain is DTGVSQNPRHKITKRGQNVTFRCDPISEHNRLYWYRQTLGQGPEFLTYFQNEAQLEKSRLLSDRFSAERPKGSFSTLEIQRTEQGDSAMYLCASSPLERPNSNQPQHFGDGTRLSIL.

The chain recombines TRBV2 with TRBJ2-2, with 7 bases aligning to TRBD1. Germline CDR1 SNHLY, CDR2 FYNNEI. V dropped 7 bases and J dropped 5; count of bases not matched to a gene: 4. This CDR3 is built from 13 residues. CDR3 sequence: CASNTGETGELFF. The CDR3 region has the DNA TGTGCCAGCAATACAGGGGAAACCGGGGAGCTGTTTTTT.

The genes are TRBV4-2 and TRBJ2-7; tentatively, D is TRBD2 (6 bases). Germline CDR1 and CDR2: LGHNA and YNFKEQ. This CDR3 spans 15 amino acids. Trimming cost V 3 bases and J 6 bases, with 18 bases left between them. CDR3 loop: CASSQAGTSPFEQYF. CDR3 in DNA: TGTGCCAGCAGCCAGGCCGGGACTTCTCCTTTCGAGCAGTACTTC.

This clonotype was counted many times. The rearrangement uses TRBV12-3 or TRBV12-4 and TRBJ2-1, with 10 bases fitting TRBD2. V was pared by 3 bases and J by 8 bases, with 7 bases of the junction left unmatched. The length of the CDR3 is 15 residues. CDR3: CASSLSLAGVDEQFF. The CDR3, as DNA: TGTGCCAGCAGTTTGTCTCTAGCGGGGGTCGATGAGCAGTTCTTC.

The CDR3 spells CASSFAGTSGTGELFF. For the CDR3, the DNA is TGTGCCAGCAGCTTTGCCGGGACTTCTGGCACCGGGGAGCTGTTTTTT. The chain couples TRBV6-6 to TRBJ2-2; possible D gene TRBD2, 6 bases. The germline gives CDR1 MNHNY, CDR2 SVGAGI (reference sequence). Trimming pared 6 bases from V and 4 bases from J, leaving 18 bases between. The CDR3 loop spans 16 amino acids.

This clonotype turned up a few times. The chain links TRBV7-2 to TRBJ2-3; D unresolved. V gave up 4 bases and J gave up 4 bases, with 9 bases separating them. The V gene's germline CDR1 is SGHTA and CDR2 FQGNSA. This CDR3 is built from 13 residues. For the CDR3, the DNA is TGTGCCAGCAGCTCCACCCCCGCAGATACGCAGTATTTT. It is translated as CASSSTPADTQYF.

This clonotype was counted ten times or more. The chain links TRBV5-1 to TRBJ2-1, with 7 positions matching TRBD2. Looked up from germline, CDR1 is SGHRS and CDR2 is YFSETQ. Trimming removed 4 bases from V and 9 bases from J; junction bases left unmatched: 13. The CDR3 runs 15 residues. CDR3 protein: CASSPRGGPEVEQFF. The CDR3 nucleotides read TGCGCCAGCAGCCCCCGGGGAGGGCCCGAGGTTGAGCAGTTCTTC.

The chain has TRBV21-1 and TRBJ2-2; the table assigns TRBD1, which was not confirmed against the DNA. TRBV21-1 is listed as a pseudogene. CDR3 length: 18 amino acids. The CDR3 DNA reads as TGTGCCAGCAGCAAAGATGGGGACAGTCCTACGAACACCGGGGAGCTGTTTTTT. Translated: CASSKDGDSPTNTGELFF.

V usage is TRBV5-1 and J usage is TRBJ2-1; no clear D gene. CDR1 is SGHRS, CDR2 YFSETQ, per germline. V shed 1 base and J shed 8 bases, with 13 bases lying between them. The CDR3 sequence is 14 residues long. The CDR3 region has the DNA TGCGCCAGCAGCTTGTTAAAGGGTGGCGATGAGCAGTTCTTC. It encodes CASSLLKGGDEQFF.

This clonotype was recorded a few times. The J gene is TRBJ2-5, the V gene TRBV5-1; possible D gene TRBD1, 6 bases. The V gene lost 0 bases and the J gene lost 4 bases, with 10 bases spanning the gap. The CDR3 spans 14 residues. Germline CDR1 and CDR2: SGHRS and YFSETQ. DNA for the CDR3: TGCGCCAGCAGCTTGGGACCCAGGGGAGAGACCCAGTACTTC. Its translation: CASSLGPRGETQYF. Full variable domain (remainder filled in from reference TRBV5-1 and TRBJ2-5): KAGVTQTPRYLIKTRGQQVTLSCSPISGHRSVSWYQQTPGQGLQFLFEYFSETQRNKGNFPGRFSGRQFSNSRSEMNVSTLELGDSALYLCASSLGPRGETQYFGPGTRLLVL.

The table lists this clonotype with many counts. This chain links TRBV19 with TRBJ1-1, with D perhaps TRBD1 (6 bases). Per germline, CDR1 LNHDA and CDR2 SQIVND (reference sequence). The CDR3 covers 13 residues. V was clipped by 5 bases and J by 4 bases, with 11 bases between them. The CDR3 DNA sequence: TGTGCCAGTAGTTCAGGGGTGGGCACTGAAGCTTTCTTT. Encoded protein: CASSSGVGTEAFF.

The chain couples TRBV20-1 to TRBJ2-7; TRBD2 aligns across 9 bases. In germline, CDR1 is DFQATT, CDR2 SNEGSKA (reference sequence). The CDR3 has 13 amino acids. V lost 2 bases and J lost 6; bases outside the gene matches: 5. The CDR3 DNA sequence: TGCAGTGCTAGATTCGCGGGGGGGCGCGAGCAGTACTTC. Residues: CSARFAGGREQYF.

The chain links TRBV4-1 to TRBJ1-2; D is undetermined. The CDR3 covers 17 residues. Germline V gene lookup returns CDR1 MGHRA and CDR2 YSYEKL. The ends were cut back, 1 base at V and 5 bases at J, with 20 bases in the middle. The CDR3 DNA reads as TGCGCCAGCAGCCAAGCCCACAGCTTTGGGTCGGGATATGGCTACACCTTC. Amino acids: CASSQAHSFGSGYGYTF.

This clonotype was detected only a few times. The chain combines TRBV15 with TRBJ2-1; D is unresolved. Trimming pared 7 bases from V and 0 bases from J, leaving 10 bases between. Per germline, CDR1 LNHNV and CDR2 YYDKDF (reference sequence). CDR3 length equals 14 residues. CDR3 loop: CATNAHSSYNEQFF. The CDR3 DNA is TGTGCCACCAACGCCCACAGCTCCTACAATGAGCAGTTCTTC.

The rearrangement links TRBV20-1 to TRBJ1-2; 7 bases match TRBD1. The junction had 9 bases not matched to a gene; V was cut back by 6 bases and J by 2 bases. CDR3 size: 14 residues. Germline CDR1 and CDR2: DFQATT and SNEGSKA (reference sequence). DNA for the CDR3: TGCAGTGCACCGAACAGGGGAGGAAACTATGGCTACACCTTC. It is translated as CSAPNRGGNYGYTF.

In this sample, this clonotype turned up many times. This rearrangement joins TRBV7-2 to TRBJ2-7; D unclear. V was pared by 5 bases and J by 0 bases, with 11 bases between. This CDR3 comprises 14 residues. Per the germline V gene, CDR1 is SGHTA and CDR2 is FQGNSA. The CDR3 spells CASSMAADSYEQYF. The CDR3 DNA follows: TGTGCCAGCAGCATGGCCGCCGACTCCTACGAGCAGTACTTC.

This clonotype has a handful of counts. V is TRBV7-9 and J is TRBJ1-1, with TRBD1 matching over 7 bases. Looked up from germline, CDR1 is SEHNR and CDR2 is FQNEAQ (reference sequence). J gave up 5 bases and V 3 bases, and 12 bases lay outside the gene matches. The CDR3 consists of 16 residues. CDR3 nucleotide sequence: TGTGCCAGCAGCTTTACCCAGGACAGGTCTGGAACTGAAGCTTTCTTT. Amino acids: CASSFTQDRSGTEAFF.

The gene calls are TRBV7-2 and TRBJ2-7; a weak D match, TRBD2 (7 bases). The CDR3 consists of 13 residues. Looked up from germline, CDR1 is SGHTA and CDR2 is FQGNSA. The germline V and J ends were trimmed by 5 bases and 4 bases, with 12 bases remaining between them. The CDR3 DNA follows: TGTGCCAGCAGCAGGGGGGGCCGGTACGAGCAGTACTTC. It codes for CASSRGGRYEQYF. Complete variable domain (other parts from reference TRBV7-2 and TRBJ2-7): GAGVSQSPSNKVTEKGKDVELRCDPISGHTALYWYRQSLGQGLEFLIYFQGNSAPDKSGLPSDRFSAERTGGSVSTLTIQRTQQEDSAVYLCASSRGGRYEQYFGPGTRLTVT.

This clonotype was detected many times. The CDR3 sequence is CASSSGPFQETQYF. DNA for the CDR3: TGTGCCAGCAGCTCCGGACCCTTCCAAGAGACCCAGTACTTC. The V and J genes are TRBV5-6 and TRBJ2-5, with D hard to call. V lost 3 bases and J 1 base, leaving 10 bases between the germline ends. The germline CDR1 and CDR2 sequences are SGHDT and YYEEEE. CDR3 length: 14 residues.

This clonotype has more than one count but fewer than ten. The V gene is TRBV7-9, the J gene TRBJ1-1; D not resolved. Trimming pared 4 bases from V and 1 base from J, leaving 7 bases between. The CDR3 runs 13 residues. CDR1 is SEHNR and CDR2 is FQNEAQ in the germline V gene (reference sequence). In DNA form, the CDR3 reads TGTGCCAGCAGCTACCGTCCGAACACTGAAGCTTTCTTT. Protein sequence: CASSYRPNTEAFF.

This clonotype was picked up one time. The J gene is TRBJ1-1, the V gene TRBV20-1; D possibly corresponds to TRBD1 (6 bases). This CDR3 comprises 13 residues. Trimming took off 5 bases at V and 3 bases at J, with 13 bases between the two ends. Germline assignment: CDR1 DFQATT and CDR2 SNEGSKA (reference sequence). CDR3 loop: CSASQGPDTEAFF. CDR3 DNA sequence: TGCAGTGCTTCACAGGGTCCGGACACTGAAGCTTTCTTT.

This clonotype has just a few counts. The V and J genes are TRBV7-9 and TRBJ2-7; unclear D gene. Trimming removed 5 bases from V and 5 bases from J, with 16 bases in between. Germline V lookup: CDR1 SEHNR, CDR2 FQNEAQ (reference sequence). The CDR3 covers 14 residues. The chain's CDR3 is CASSPRIEWDEQYF. The CDR3 DNA is TGTGCCAGCAGCCCCCGCATCGAGTGGGACGAGCAGTACTTC.

Many counts were recorded for this clonotype. This chain joins TRBV5-1 and TRBJ2-5, with D unresolved. The V end lost 3 bases, the J end lost 5 bases, and 8 bases lay between the germline ends. This CDR3 has 12 amino acids. The germline V gene encodes CDR1 SGHRS and CDR2 YFSETQ. The CDR3 DNA reads as TGCGCCAGCAGCTGGAGTATGGAGACCCAGTACTTC. Residues: CASSWSMETQYF. Based on the CDR3 plus reference TRBV5-1 and TRBJ2-5, the full variable domain is KAGVTQTPRYLIKTRGQQVTLSCSPISGHRSVSWYQQTPGQGLQFLFEYFSETQRNKGNFPGRFSGRQFSNSRSEMNVSTLELGDSALYLCASSWSMETQYFGPGTRLLVL.

This chain links TRBV6-2 or TRBV6-3 with TRBJ1-2; D is possibly TRBD1 (5 bases). The CDR3 has 15 residues. Germline loops: CDR1 MNHEY, CDR2 SVGEGT. V lost 5 bases and J lost 3, with 16 bases in between. This CDR3 reads CASSTGHRVDYGYTF. The CDR3 region has the DNA TGTGCCAGCAGTACCGGACACCGAGTTGACTATGGCTACACCTTC.

V and J are TRBV7-6 and TRBJ1-5; D is undetermined. V was cut by 1 base and J by 3 bases, with 10 bases left in between. The germline V gene has CDR1 SGHVS and CDR2 FNYEAQ. The CDR3 length is 15 residues. The CDR3, as DNA: TGTGCCAGCAGCTTAGGGCCAGACCTCAATCAGCCCCAGCATTTT. Translating it yields CASSLGPDLNQPQHF.

There are many counts of this clonotype. The rearrangement links TRBV7-2 to TRBJ2-5; D possibly corresponds to TRBD2 (6 bases). V was cut by 4 bases and J by 5 bases, with 14 bases left in between. CDR3 length: 14 residues. Germline CDR1 is SGHTA and CDR2 is FQGNSA. The CDR3 loop is CASSSGLPSETQYF. The CDR3 nucleotides are TGTGCCAGCAGCTCGGGACTTCCTTCCGAGACCCAGTACTTC.

The chain couples TRBV7-2 to TRBJ2-2, with D perhaps matching TRBD2 (7 bases). The CDR3 is 15 residues long. The germline gives CDR1 SGHTA, CDR2 FQGNSA. V shed 5 bases and J shed 5 bases, with 15 bases lying between them. This CDR3 reads CASSPWGGGTGELFF. The CDR3 region has the DNA TGTGCCAGCAGCCCGTGGGGGGGCGGAACCGGGGAGCTGTTTTTT.

This sequence joins TRBV11-3 and TRBJ2-5; 10 bases are a match to TRBD2. The CDR3 is made up of 18 amino acids. CDR1 SGHNT and CDR2 YENEEA come from the germline V gene. The V gene end was trimmed by 0 bases and the J gene end by 1 base; junction bases not matched to a gene: 8. The CDR3 DNA reads as TGTGCCAGCAGCTTAGAAGAGCGGGGGGGCTCGTTCCAAGAGACCCAGTACTTC. Translating it yields CASSLEERGGSFQETQYF.

V is TRBV6-5 and J is TRBJ1-5; D may be TRBD1 (6 bases). CDR1 and CDR2 from the germline V gene are MNHEY and SVGAGI. This CDR3 has 15 residues. Trimming stripped 6 bases from V and 0 bases from J, with 12 bases between. In nucleotides, the CDR3 is TGTGCCAGCAGCTTCGACAGGAATAGCAATCAGCCCCAGCATTTT. Translated, it gives CASSFDRNSNQPQHF.

This chain uses TRBV4-3 with TRBJ1-1; D remains ambiguous. The V and J ends lost 2 bases and 0 bases respectively, with 7 bases between them. The length of the CDR3 is 14 residues. Germline loops: CDR1 LGHNA, CDR2 YSLEER. CDR3 residues: CASSQTGMNTEAFF. The CDR3 nucleotides read TGCGCCAGCAGCCAAACGGGGATGAACACTGAAGCTTTCTTT.